This T cell receptor (beta chain) was sequenced in a study of cytomegalovirus exposure and HLA in healthy donors (dated by TCRdb to 2016 to 2017). General notes on the study: An earlier analysis of several hundred of the donors reported 250 to 350 Gb of sequence data and 95 million to 130 million unique TCR beta sequences obtained from around 190 million T cells. The study used immunosequencing to profile the T cell repertoires of approximately 690 subjects and linked those repertoires to cytomegalovirus serostatus. HLA typing covered class I and class II loci at four-digit resolution. All discovery cohort repertoires had been generated on a single sequencing platform. A later genetic analysis used genome-wide SNP genotypes for about three fifths of the 666 donors, treating that subset as a discovery cohort. A later analysis re-examined previously published TCR beta repertoires from more than 600 donors and added high-resolution HLA genotyping to investigate patterns of TCR occurrence. Donor age, sex, ethnicity and CMV serostatus were compiled alongside the repertoire data. Around 320 gigabases of sequencing data and 70 million to 100 million unique TCR sequences were included in an early release covering over 600 HLA-typed donors. The study combined high-throughput TCR immunosequencing, statistical association of individual TCRs with disease status, and machine learning to predict cytomegalovirus infection status. Several DR-DQ haplotypes were handled as single units for association and clustering because linkage in the cohort was strong. An earlier analysis of 587 of the donors applied high-throughput TCR beta sequencing to assess whether each TCR beta V gene segment acted as functional or pseudogenic. Rather than drawing on any new phenotypic data, the later analysis identified candidate immune exposures from TCR beta sequences and the way those sequences occurred across donors. On average, roughly 200,000 unique TCR beta nucleotide sequences were sequenced per donor among about 400 genotyped donors of the cohort, with around 19% of those sequences being non-productive. Besides the first cohort of about 730 subjects, a separate validation cohort made up of over a hundred different subjects was used. The study was designed to test whether signatures of past pathogen exposure could be identified by cataloging public T cell receptors. Of the roughly 410 genotyped donors, approximately 81% were placed in the genetic ancestry cluster associated with self-reported Caucasian donors. The number of typed donors differed by locus: roughly 629-640 for A, B, C, DRB1 and DQB1; roughly 510 for DQA1; over 600 for DPA1; and around 490 for DPB1.

The cohort consisted of 600 to 750 healthy bone marrow donors. At the time of sampling, every cohort member was nominally healthy, though immune exposures that went unrecorded were likely present. The donor tested CMV seronegative and was one of the 352 seronegative cohort members. A peripheral blood sample was collected from each donor, and TCR beta sequencing was performed on peripheral blood mononuclear cells. The Qiagen DNeasy Blood Extraction Kit was used to extract genomic DNA from the blood cell samples. About this clone itself: The antigen it binds to is not known. Base qualities are not recorded, but no much larger clone differs from it by a single base.

From cysteine to phenylalanine, the CDR3 is 13 amino acids long. Kept here is only the CDR3 DNA, which spans 39 bases and is read in frame from base 1. V is reduced by 4 bases and J by 5 bases, leaving a spacing of 8 bases between them. The germline V gene (reference sequence) gives CDR1 as PRHDT and CDR2 as FYEKMQ. The library was generated by the immunoSEQ multiplex PCR assay. For the multiplex PCR, a mixture combining 60 forward primers for TCR Vbeta segments and 13 reverse primers for TCR Jbeta segments was used. Amplification of the CDR3 region of rearranged TCR beta genes was performed with a multiplex PCR assay on genomic DNA. Amplified TCR beta libraries were sequenced as 87-base-pair reads on the Illumina HiSeq System. In the source study's methods: Across the 500 to 850 repertoires, a later analysis counted roughly 77 million unique TCR beta chains, some 11 million of which were shared by at least two donors. A nearest-neighbor algorithm error-corrected the raw reads and collapsed the reads into unique sequences, merging closely related sequences to remove PCR and sequencing errors. Alignment of CDR3 sequences to IMGT reference sequences was used to assign V, D and J gene segments. For a sequence to be retained, a match of at least six nucleotides was required to both a V gene segment and a J gene segment. A rearrangement was called productive if the CDR3 had no stop codons and remained in frame with V and J, and every other rearrangement was called non-productive. CDR3 was defined by IMGT convention, running from the second conserved V-encoded cysteine to the conserved J-encoded phenylalanine. The earlier analysis of about 610 of the donors excluded sequences that lacked an unambiguous match to a single V gene segment. In an earlier analysis of approximately 500 of the donors, a V segment was called functional when productive rearrangements were above 56.7%, and segregating when the standard deviation between donors exceeded 5%. A statistical classification framework was built for diagnosing cytomegalovirus status from the catalog of TCR beta chain sequences. In a later analysis, V and J genes were assigned by comparing TCR nucleotide sequences against IMGT/GENE-DB human TR gene sequences. The TCRdist pipeline was used in a later analysis to assign CDR3 sequences and most-parsimonious VDJ recombination scenarios. In a later analysis, each TCR beta chain was defined by its CDR3 amino acid sequence together with its V-gene family, and reads lacking a unique V-gene family were excluded. To address suspected cross-contamination and a sequencing artifact, a later analysis removed several hundred highly shared, low-generation-probability nucleotide sequences. In a later analysis, a clonal expansion index was calculated for each public chain from normalized within-repertoire ranks of inferred template counts. In a later analysis, generation probabilities were computed with a VDJ recombination model fitted to out-of-frame rearrangements, and the resulting probabilities were checked against IGoR. A later analysis scored TCR-TCR, TCR-HLA and TCR-CMV co-occurrence with hypergeometric tests, applying a repertoire-size bias correction to TCR pairs. A later analysis estimated false discovery rates by permuting HLA or CMV assignments 20 times. In a later analysis, co-occurring TCRs were grouped using DBSCAN, and TCRdist sequence similarity was added for clustering within HLA-allele-positive subsets. Repertoires with fewer than 30,000 or more than 120,000 public chains, plus five repertoires with anomalous nucleotide sharing, were excluded from co-occurrence clustering. Sourced from immuneACCESS, this table was stored by TCRdb with only in-frame sequences that have V and J called. A share of the clones is absent; for the studies checked, an unresolved V gene accounts for under half, and the remainder has no known explanation. The V and J calls and clone size come from that table; D and trimming were worked out from the DNA. The sample has about 59,000 clones on record, 80% of them singletons. The leading ten clones occupy approximately 3.9% of the sample.

Findings and caveats that apply to the study as a whole: Because HLA typing was unavailable for some donors at each locus, only the typed subset was used in association tests. In an earlier analysis of 450 to 750 of the donors, most TCR beta V segments appeared in productive rearrangements about 87% or about 30% of the time, broadly matching IMGT annotations. Some IMGT-functional V segments, including TRBV6-2 and TRBV6-3, could not be distinguished by the 87-base-pair reads and were therefore excluded. A later analysis found that most CMV-associated TCR beta chains appeared HLA-restricted, with HLA associations seemingly driven largely by CMV exposure. The cohort was sequenced for TCR beta chains only, and without alpha or paired-chain data the features that could be detected were limited. Sequencing depth was assumed to be roughly uniform across donors in the presence/absence analyses, though that assumption may not hold. A later analysis associated 16,951 TCR beta sequences with specific HLA alleles at a false discovery rate of 0.05. In vitro tests confirmed that a few of the cytomegalovirus-associated TCR beta chains recognize cytomegalovirus antigens. Compared with equally common non-associated chains, HLA-associated TCR beta chains in a later analysis were more clonally expanded and had lower generation probabilities. A group of highly shared sequence variants was considered likely to be a technical artifact of the sequencing pipeline. The authors suggested that the approach could potentially be generalized to other disease states and immunological phenotypes. A later genetic analysis associated a missense DCLRE1C variant with V-gene and J-gene trimming of TCR beta chains, and an independent cohort replicated the association. A total of 150 or so TCR beta chains were listed by the study as associated with cytomegalovirus. Because counts were too low, about 15 rarely observed V segments, including chromosome 9 orphons, were left out of the earlier analysis of a few hundred of the donors. Most TCR sequences were seen in very few donors, while some public TCRs were found in many individuals. A later genetic analysis reported fewer N-insertions in productive TCRs among donors in an Asian-associated ancestry cluster than the roughly 620-donor mean. A further reported finding was that TCR beta sequences accurately predicted the HLA-A and HLA-B alleles for most subjects in the first cohort. In a later analysis, TCR association rates were found to vary across HLA loci, with the most associated TCRs seen for DRB1 alleles and the fewest for HLA-C alleles. The classifier was reported to diagnose cytomegalovirus status with high specificity and sensitivity in both the original cohort and the validation cohort. Strong co-occurrence of HLA alleles, especially DR and DQ, made assigning TCR associations to individual alleles difficult. According to a later analysis, parvovirus B19, influenza, CMV and Epstein-Barr virus appeared linked to several top co-occurrence clusters. The only immune exposure information available for the cohort was CMV serostatus. Correlated functional status among segregating V segments might be attributable to linkage disequilibrium, but an unknown experimental factor could not be ruled out.

Sequences were obtained from PBMCs. This sequence uses TRBV13 and TRBJ2-2; perhaps TRBD2 is the D gene, with 5 bases matching. This clonotype was sampled from a woman in her 40s in good health and CMV-seronegative. This receptor has the CDR3 CASSSLATGELFF. The bases are TGTGCCAGCAGCTCTCTAGCTACCGGGGAGCTGTTTTTT.